This T cell receptor beta chain was documented in a study of cytomegalovirus exposure and HLA in healthy donors. Study-level information: Of fewer than 450 genotyped donors, roughly 81% clustered with self-reported Caucasian donors.

Germline-derived CDR1 and CDR2 are SEHNR and FQNEAQ (reference sequence). The CDR3 is 18 amino acids. Study-wide results and limits: Later analysis identified about 17,000 TCR beta sequences associated with HLA alleles, using a false discovery rate threshold of 0.05. Reports credit the classifier with highly specific, highly sensitive diagnosis of cytomegalovirus status.

This clone was detected only a few times. Its antigen is undetermined. The junction shows a germline mismatch at one end, possibly a read error. PCR primers comprised 60 Vbeta and 13 Jbeta primers. In the original workflow: In a later analysis, the count reached tens of millions of unique TCR beta chains, with 9 million to 11 million shared. Measured with immunoSEQ multiplex PCR; TCRdb has only the in-frame clones, and not every one. V and J calls and clone size are copied from that table; D and trimming were computed from the DNA. The table has under 100,000 clones, about four fifths seen once. Sample: PBMCs. The clonotype was recovered from an older woman in good health and CMV-seropositive. This chain uses TRBV7-9 with TRBJ2-1; 12 nucleotides align to TRBD2. CDR3 in DNA: TGTTCCAGCAGCTTACCCTATCGACTAGCGGGAGTGAAGGATGAGCAGTTCTTC. It codes for CSSSLPYRLAGVKDEQFF.